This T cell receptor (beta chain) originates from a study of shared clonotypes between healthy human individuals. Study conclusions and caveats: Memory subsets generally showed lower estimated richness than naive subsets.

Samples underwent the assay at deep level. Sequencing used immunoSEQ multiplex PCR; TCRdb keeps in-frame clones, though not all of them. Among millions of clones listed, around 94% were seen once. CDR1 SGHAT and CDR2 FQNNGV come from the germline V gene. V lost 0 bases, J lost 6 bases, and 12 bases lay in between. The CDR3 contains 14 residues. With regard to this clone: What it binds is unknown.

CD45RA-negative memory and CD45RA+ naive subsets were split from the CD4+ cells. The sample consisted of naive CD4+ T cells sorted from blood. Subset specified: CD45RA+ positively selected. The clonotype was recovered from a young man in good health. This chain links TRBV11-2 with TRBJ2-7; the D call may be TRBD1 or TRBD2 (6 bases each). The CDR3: CASSLDRGRREQYF. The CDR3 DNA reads TGTGCCAGCAGCTTAGATCGGGGGCGCCGCGAGCAGTACTTC.